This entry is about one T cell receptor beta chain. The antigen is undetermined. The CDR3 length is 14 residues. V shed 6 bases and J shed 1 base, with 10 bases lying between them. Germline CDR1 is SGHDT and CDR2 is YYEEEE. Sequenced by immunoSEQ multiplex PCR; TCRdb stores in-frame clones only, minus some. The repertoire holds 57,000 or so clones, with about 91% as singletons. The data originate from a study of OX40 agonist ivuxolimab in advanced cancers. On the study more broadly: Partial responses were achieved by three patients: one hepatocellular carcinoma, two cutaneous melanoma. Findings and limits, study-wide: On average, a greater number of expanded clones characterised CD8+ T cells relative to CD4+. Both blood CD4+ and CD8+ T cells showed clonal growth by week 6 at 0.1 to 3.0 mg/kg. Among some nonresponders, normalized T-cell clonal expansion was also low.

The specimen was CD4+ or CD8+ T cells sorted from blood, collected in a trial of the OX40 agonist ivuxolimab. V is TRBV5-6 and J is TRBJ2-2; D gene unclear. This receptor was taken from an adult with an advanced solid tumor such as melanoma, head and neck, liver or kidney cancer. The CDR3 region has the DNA TGTGCCAGCACCGCGGACGGGAACACCGGGGAGCTGTTTTTT. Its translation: CASTADGNTGELFF.